The present T cell receptor (beta chain) was sequenced within a study of metastatic and nonmetastatic thyroid tumors. About the research overall: Malignant and benign thyroid patients had repertoires compared in peripheral blood and tumor or nodule tissue. The study's findings and limits: Reportedly, malignant thyroid tumors had significantly higher TCR beta diversity than benign nodules, in blood and tumor.

Study processing details: A classifier for distant metastasis in papillary thyroid cancer was constructed using CDR3 differences observed across clinicopathological groups. TCRdb re-called the PCR reads through MiXCR. The V and J calls and clone size are TCRdb's, not the authors'. The sample has about 85,000 clones, around 7.8% seen once. Not a single patient had been given any form of treatment at any point before undergoing thyroid surgery. This clone showed up many times. Its matching antigen is unknown. Germline CDR1 and CDR2: SGHNT and YYREEE (reference sequence). The CDR3 covers 16 residues. V lost 2 bases, J lost 0 bases, and 11 bases lay in between.

Specimen: blood. This TCR was sampled from a female donor with papillary thyroid cancer or a benign thyroid nodule (not recorded which). Some clones in this sample may be carry-over from other donors' samples. The chain couples TRBV5-4 to TRBJ1-4, with D hard to call. DNA for the CDR3: TGTGCCAGCAGCTTACTAGGCTTTGCAACTAATGAAAAACTGTTTTTT. This gives the protein CASSLLGFATNEKLFF.